These 24 T cell receptor beta chains were sequenced from one sample in a study of control samples from healthy donors and cancer patients. Only in-frame clones appear in the TCRdb table, and some are missing; sequencing was by immunoSEQ multiplex PCR. The sample yields hundreds of thousands of clones, 75% to 95% seen once. The sequencing input was PBMCs. These receptors were obtained from a man in his forties with head and neck cancer.

As for this clone: The sample carries other DNA sequences with the same CDR3. V and J are TRBV28 and TRBJ1-2, with D unresolved. V gave up 3 bases and J gave up 2 bases, with 4 bases separating them. The CDR3 sequence is 12 residues long. Germline V CDR1 and CDR2: MDHEN, SYDVKM. CDR3 sequence: CASSFENYGYTF. CDR3 in DNA: TGTGCCAGCAGTTTTGAAAACTATGGCTACACCTTC.

About this clone: Other nucleotide sequences in the sample specify the same CDR3. The genes are TRBV9 and TRBJ1-1; possibly TRBD1 for D (6 bases). Germline CDR1 SGDLS, CDR2 YYNGEE. The CDR3 spans 13 residues. V lost 3 bases and J 1 base, leaving 7 bases between the germline ends. The CDR3 DNA sequence: TGTGCCAGCAGCGAGGGGGGGAACACTGAAGCTTTCTTT. The encoded protein is CASSEGGNTEAFF.

The rearrangement links TRBV5-1 to TRBJ2-7; D might be TRBD1 (5 bases). This CDR3 has 15 residues. Trimming shortened V by 0 bases and J by 3 bases, and 13 bases separated the two germline ends. Germline assignment: CDR1 SGHRS and CDR2 YFSETQ. The CDR3 nucleotides are TGCGCCAGCAGCTTGGTAGCTGGGGCGCGCTACGAGCAGTACTTC. Translated, it gives CASSLVAGARYEQYF. Supplemented by reference TRBV5-1 and TRBJ2-7, the full variable domain reads KAGVTQTPRYLIKTRGQQVTLSCSPISGHRSVSWYQQTPGQGLQFLFEYFSETQRNKGNFPGRFSGRQFSNSRSEMNVSTLELGDSALYLCASSLVAGARYEQYFGPGTRLTVT.

V usage is TRBV28 and J usage is TRBJ2-5; 7 nucleotides align to TRBD2. V shed 4 bases and J 5 bases; nucleotides not matched to a gene: 7. This CDR3 spans 14 amino acids. Germline CDR1 MDHEN, CDR2 SYDVKM. DNA for the CDR3: TGTGCCAGCAGTTCGGGACTAACCAGGGAGACCCAGTACTTC. It is translated as CASSSGLTRETQYF.

This clone was found once. The gene calls are TRBV5-6 and TRBJ2-5; D unclear. The CDR3 spans 12 residues. Trimming pared 0 bases from V and 5 bases from J, leaving 5 bases between. The germline CDR1 and CDR2 sequences are SGHDT and YYEEEE. CDR3: CASSLEGETQYF. CDR3 DNA sequence: TGTGCCAGCAGCTTGGAAGGGGAGACCCAGTACTTC.

The J gene is TRBJ1-5, the V gene TRBV5-8; 9 bases agree with TRBD1. Germline V gene lookup returns CDR1 SGHTS and CDR2 YDEGEE. Trimming took 3 bases from V and 6 from J; bases not matched to a gene: 7. The CDR3 extends over 15 amino acids. CDR3 in amino acids: CASSSDRGSGQPQHF. The CDR3 DNA sequence: TGTGCCAGCAGCTCCGACAGGGGGTCGGGTCAGCCCCAGCATTTT.

This chain links TRBV7-9 with TRBJ2-2; D unresolved. The V end lost 5 bases, the J end lost 6 bases, and 13 bases lay between the germline ends. This CDR3 region has 14 residues. Germline V gene lookup returns CDR1 SEHNR and CDR2 FQNEAQ (reference sequence). The CDR3 protein is CASSRVSLPGELFF. In DNA, the CDR3 is TGTGCCAGCAGCCGAGTCTCCCTCCCCGGGGAGCTGTTTTTT.

The chain combines TRBV4-1 with TRBJ2-1, with D possibly being TRBD2 (7 bases). Germline V gene data show CDR1 as MGHRA and CDR2 as YSYEKL. Trimming took off 4 bases at V and 0 bases at J, with 13 bases between the two ends. This CDR3 contains 16 residues. The CDR3 DNA follows: TGCGCCAGCAGCCCGGGGGGCGGGGCCTCCTACAATGAGCAGTTCTTC. Translated, it gives CASSPGGGASYNEQFF.

The chain uses TRBV28 and TRBJ1-1; 8 bases line up with TRBD1. With 5 bases clipped from V and 1 base from J, the junction kept 6 bases outside the gene matches. The length of the CDR3 is 15 residues. Germline V lookup: CDR1 MDHEN, CDR2 SYDVKM. The CDR3 region has the DNA TGTGCCAGCAGTCAAACCGGGACAGGGAACACTGAAGCTTTCTTT. It yields the protein CASSQTGTGNTEAFF.

This clone was seen once. V is TRBV10-3 and J is TRBJ2-2, with TRBD1 as a possible D gene (6 bases). The V end lost 7 bases, the J end lost 3 bases, and 9 bases lay between the germline ends. Germline V gene lookup returns CDR1 ENHRY and CDR2 SYGVKD. CDR3 length: 13 residues. CDR3 residues: CAINHRDTGELFF. The CDR3 DNA reads TGTGCCATCAACCACAGGGACACCGGGGAGCTGTTTTTT.

This clone was seen a few times. The genes are TRBV3-1 (or the pseudogene TRBV3-2) and TRBJ2-7; a weak D match, TRBD2 (5 bases). V lost 4 bases and J lost 2, with 12 bases in between. The CDR3 is 14 amino acids. Germline loops: CDR1 LGHDT, CDR2 YNNKEL (reference sequence). The CDR3 protein is CASSPWIGAYEQYF. In nucleotides, the CDR3 is TGTGCCAGCAGCCCATGGATCGGGGCCTACGAGCAGTACTTC.

This clone was observed once. The V call is TRBV6-5, the J call TRBJ2-1; 8 bases are shared with TRBD2. The J segment lost 6 bases and the V segment lost 8 bases, leaving 9 bases of the junction unmatched. The CDR3 is 14 amino acids. Germline CDR1 reads MNHEY; CDR2 reads SVGAGI. The CDR3 protein is CASLYGTSFNEQFF. CDR3 coding DNA: TGTGCCAGCTTATATGGGACTAGTTTCAATGAGCAGTTCTTC.

This rearrangement joins TRBV5-1 to TRBJ1-2; the match to TRBD1 covers 11 bases. The CDR3 length is 15 residues. From germline, CDR1 is SGHRS and CDR2 YFSETQ. J lost 8 bases, V lost 4 bases, and 10 bases had no gene match. CDR3 nucleotides: TGCGCCAGCAGCCCACAGGGACAGGGGGAGTTCGGCTACACCTTC. Translation gives CASSPQGQGEFGYTF.

This clone appeared a few times. The rearrangement joins TRBV5-4 to TRBJ1-1, with D perhaps TRBD1 (5 bases). V dropped 3 bases and J dropped 0 bases, with 12 bases sitting between them. CDR3 size: 15 residues. CDR1 and CDR2 from the germline V gene are SGHNT and YYREEE (reference sequence). The CDR3 reads CASSSFTGLNTEAFF. CDR3 bases: TGTGCCAGCAGCTCCTTTACAGGTTTGAACACTGAAGCTTTCTTT.

The V and J genes are TRBV2 and TRBJ1-2, with 7 nucleotides matching TRBD1. The CDR3 consists of 14 residues. Losses at the gene ends were 6 bases for V and 7 bases for J; bases not matched to a gene: 11. CDR1 is SNHLY, CDR2 FYNNEI, per germline. CDR3 sequence reads: CASSTNRDSSGYTF. The CDR3 DNA reads as TGTGCCAGCAGCACCAACAGGGACAGTTCTGGCTACACCTTC.

This clone came up once. The chain joins TRBV6-5 to TRBJ2-7; possibly TRBD2 for D (7 bases). The CDR3 loop spans 14 amino acids. Germline CDR1 MNHEY, CDR2 SVGAGI. V was clipped by 10 bases and J by 0 bases, with 16 bases between them. The CDR3 DNA reads as TGTGCCATTGGGGGGGGCCTTGGCTCCTACGAGCAGTACTTC. This encodes CAIGGGLGSYEQYF.

This chain joins TRBV29-1 and TRBJ1-2; 9 positions match TRBD1. Germline V gives CDR1 SQVTM, CDR2 ANQGSEA. The CDR3 is made up of 13 amino acids. J gave up 3 bases and V 8 bases, and 7 bases lay outside the gene matches. CDR3 region: CSLMTGGDYGYTF. CDR3 nucleotides: TGCAGCTTGATGACAGGGGGGGACTATGGCTACACCTTC.

The chain carries TRBV6-5 and TRBJ1-1; unclear D gene. The V end was cut by 6 bases, the J end by 0 bases, with 11 bases between. Germline V gene sequence: CDR1 MNHEY, CDR2 SVGAGI. This CDR3 contains 14 residues. CDR3 amino acids: CASRGSDLNTEAFF. For the CDR3, the DNA is TGTGCCAGCAGGGGATCGGACTTGAACACTGAAGCTTTCTTT.

The chain links TRBV9 to TRBJ1-2; TRBD1 is a possible D gene (6 bases). The CDR3 sequence is 14 residues long. Trimming took off 0 bases at V and 5 bases at J, with 11 bases between the two ends. The germline gives CDR1 SGDLS, CDR2 YYNGEE. The chain's CDR3 is CASSVVWGQYGYTF. CDR3 in DNA: TGTGCCAGCAGCGTAGTATGGGGACAATATGGCTACACCTTC.

The chain employs TRBV10-3 and TRBJ1-1, with 9 bases that match TRBD1. CDR1 and CDR2 from the germline V gene are ENHRY and SYGVKD. Trimming cost V 3 bases and J 4 bases; bases outside gene matches: 6. CDR3 length: 15 amino acids. CDR3 sequence: CAISERQGEGTEAFF. CDR3 in DNA: TGTGCCATCAGTGAACGACAGGGGGAGGGCACTGAAGCTTTCTTT.

The genes are TRBV28 and TRBJ1-4; D is undetermined. The length of the CDR3 is 19 residues. The V gene lost 1 base and the J gene lost 0 bases, with 18 bases spanning the gap. Germline V gene sequence: CDR1 MDHEN, CDR2 SYDVKM. The CDR3 is CASSLLTDGFLATNEKLFF. For the CDR3, the DNA is TGTGCCAGCAGTTTATTGACCGACGGGTTTCTTGCAACTAATGAAAAACTGTTTTTT.

V is TRBV3-1 (or the pseudogene TRBV3-2) and J is TRBJ2-7; TRBD2 matches at 11 bases. Germline lookup yields CDR1 LGHDT and CDR2 YNNKEL (reference sequence). The CDR3 contains 15 residues. J was trimmed by 2 bases and V by 4 bases; bases with no gene match: 4. In DNA form, the CDR3 reads TGTGCCAGCAGCCGTAGCGGGGGGGGTACCTACGAGCAGTACTTC. Residues: CASSRSGGGTYEQYF.

This chain uses TRBV15 with TRBJ1-4; 7 bases match TRBD1. Germline V gene lookup returns CDR1 LNHNV and CDR2 YYDKDF (reference sequence). CDR3 length equals 15 residues. The junction had 8 bases not matched to a gene; V was cut back by 2 bases and J by 8 bases. In DNA form, the CDR3 reads TGTGCCACCAGCAGACTCAGACAGGGAGGGGAAAAACTGTTTTTT. Its translation: CATSRLRQGGEKLFF.

This clone was recorded only once. CDR3 protein: CASSFFTGYGELFF. Written as DNA, the CDR3 is TGTGCCAGCAGCTTTTTTACAGGGTACGGGGAGCTGTTTTTT. The V call is TRBV7-9, the J call TRBJ2-2; D possibly corresponds to TRBD1 (6 bases). The CDR3 runs 14 residues. Trimming cost V 3 bases and J 7 bases, with 12 bases left between them. Germline V lookup: CDR1 SEHNR, CDR2 FQNEAQ (reference sequence).